This entry describes one T cell receptor (beta chain). The CDR3 is 13 residues long. The V and J ends lost 5 bases and 5 bases respectively, with 12 bases between them. Per germline, CDR1 MNHEY and CDR2 SVGAGI. The sample is drawn from a study of tumor-infiltrating lymphocytes in primary liver carcinoma. Background on the study: Patients had primary liver carcinoma treated by surgical resection.

The researchers produced TCR beta cDNA from 500 ng total RNA with a constant-region primer. Investigators got TCR beta libraries out of three nested multiplex PCR rounds, done with slightly modified ARM-PCR. For about 11 cycles apiece, the opening two PCR rounds ran with TRBV1-TRBV30 forward primers and a C-beta reverse primer. TCRdb redid the calling of the multiplex PCR reads with MiXCR, one entry per CDR3 protein. Here the sample spans over 250,000 distinct CDR3 sequences, approximately 58% being singletons. For blood RNA, unsorted whole blood served as the source, and germline DNA was extracted too.

This TCR came from a woman between 25 and 40 years old with primary liver carcinoma and hepatitis B virus infection. The sample comprised peripheral blood. The chain is built from TRBV6-5 and TRBJ1-1; D may be TRBD1 (6 bases). The CDR3 loop is CASSIQGRTEAFF. For the CDR3, the DNA is TGTGCCAGCAGTATACAGGGTAGGACTGAAGCTTTCTTT.